This passage covers 6 T cell receptor beta chains from one sample sequenced in a study of blood T cell repertoires in COVID-19. Sequencing was performed with immunoSEQ multiplex PCR; in TCRdb, only in-frame clones are kept and a portion is missing. The sample holds about 150,000 clones, approximately 90% seen once. The specimen was peripheral blood. The source of these receptors is a man aged 18 to 29 with COVID-19, enrolled during active disease.

The chain joins TRBV30 to TRBJ2-7; 8 bases align to TRBD2. CDR3 length: 12 amino acids. The trim removed 2 bases at V and 10 bases at J, leaving 7 bases unmatched. Germline assignment: CDR1 GTSNPN and CDR2 SVGIG (reference sequence). In nucleotides, the CDR3 is TGTGCCTGGAGTAGTAGCCGGGAGGGACAGTACTTC. Protein product: CAWSSSREGQYF. Combining the CDR3 with reference TRBV30 and TRBJ2-7 gives the whole variable domain SQTIHQWPATLVQPVGSPLSLECTVEGTSNPNLYWYRQAAGRGLQLLFYSVGIGQISSEVPQNLSASRPQDRQFILSSKKLLLSDSGFYLCAWSSSREGQYFGPGTRLTVT.

J is TRBJ2-6 and V is TRBV2, with D maybe TRBD2 (5 bases). The germline V and J ends were trimmed by 9 bases and 0 bases, with 18 bases remaining between them. Germline V gene sequence: CDR1 SNHLY, CDR2 FYNNEI. There are 17 residues in the CDR3. This CDR3 is CASQWVTGFSGANVLTF. The DNA of the CDR3 is TGTGCCAGTCAATGGGTGACGGGATTCTCTGGGGCCAACGTCCTGACTTTC.

This clone was seen only once. The chain links TRBV5-4 to TRBJ2-7; 9 bases match TRBD2. With V trimmed by 3 bases and J by 5 bases, 9 bases remained unmatched. Germline loops: CDR1 SGHNT, CDR2 YYREEE (reference sequence). The CDR3 loop spans 15 amino acids. Written as DNA, the CDR3 is TGTGCCAGCAGCTCGGCGGCGGGAGGGCCCCACGAGCAGTACTTC. Translating gives CASSSAAGGPHEQYF.

The chain's CDR3 is CASSQVFAGSTDTQYF. The CDR3 coding sequence is TGCGCCAGCAGCCAAGTTTTCGCGGGAAGCACAGATACGCAGTATTTT. V usage is TRBV4-1 and J usage is TRBJ2-3; weak D call: TRBD2 (6 bases). This CDR3 has 16 amino acids. From germline, CDR1 is MGHRA and CDR2 YSYEKL. V was cut by 1 base and J by 0 bases, with 11 bases left in between.

In this sample, this clone turned up a few times. The J gene is TRBJ1-1, the V gene TRBV6-5, with D uncertain. CDR3 size: 12 residues. Trimming shortened V by 7 bases and J by 2 bases, and 8 bases separated the two germline ends. Looked up from germline, CDR1 is MNHEY and CDR2 is SVGAGI. The CDR3 nucleotides are TGTGCCAGCATTAGCGGTAACACTGAAGCTTTCTTT. Translating it yields CASISGNTEAFF.

This chain connects TRBV7-6 to TRBJ2-2; 9 positions agree with TRBD2. The V segment lost 5 bases and the J segment 5 bases; nucleotides outside the gene matches: 12. This CDR3 region has 17 residues. Germline CDR1 SGHVS, CDR2 FNYEAQ. The CDR3 nucleotides read TGTGCCAGCAGCCCCCCGGCGGGAGGGCCAGAAACCGGGGAGCTGTTTTTT. Translation: CASSPPAGGPETGELFF.